This is a list of T cell receptor beta chains from one sample in a study of response to subunit inactivated influenza vaccine. Each CDR3 protein gets one entry after TCRdb re-called the RT-PCR reads with MiXCR. The sample consists of almost 600,000 distinct CDR3 sequences, around 15% of them appearing once. Sequences were derived from PBMCs from blood, sampled 11 to 12 days after vaccination. The receptors stem from a man aged 45-60 years who received an inactivated influenza vaccine. The CDR3 runs from the conserved cysteine through the conserved F or W. A D gene is named only where the DNA matches it firmly. Clone size is shown for a subset of rows, as once, few, many or a class of expanded clone.

v_gene	j_gene	d_gene	abundance	CDR3aa	CDR3nt
TRBV6-2/TRBV6-3	TRBJ2-3	.	.	CASGTGITDTQYF	TGTGCCAGCGGCACAGGGATCACAGATACGCAGTATTTT
TRBV4-3	TRBJ2-3	.	many	CASSQVDSDTQYF	TGCGCCAGCAGCCAAGTGGACTCAGATACGCAGTATTTT
TRBV5-1	TRBJ2-5	.	.	CASSEPGLETQYF	TGCGCCAGCAGCGAACCAGGGTTGGAGACCCAGTACTTC
TRBV11-2	TRBJ1-6	TRBD1	.	CASSLEKRFGDRGSGRNSPLHF	TGTGCCAGCAGCTTAGAGAAGAGATTTGGGGACAGGGGCTCAGGGAGAAATTCACCCCTCCACTTT
TRBV12-3/TRBV12-4	TRBJ2-1	TRBD1	many	CASSSGTGPPFF	TGCGCCAGCAGTTCCGGGACAGGGCCGCCGTTCTTC
TRBV5-5	TRBJ2-2	.	.	CASSWSSRGGTGELFF	TGTGCCAGCAGCTGGAGTAGCAGGGGTGGCACCGGGGAGCTGTTTTTT
TRBV30	TRBJ2-7	.	.	CAWSKVYEQYF	TGTGCCTGGAGTAAGGTTTACGAGCAGTACTTC
TRBV28	TRBJ2-5	.	.	CASSLAPGTQYF	TGTGCCAGCAGTTTGGCCCCGGGGACCCAGTACTTC
TRBV29-1	TRBJ2-3	TRBD2	.	CSASGGGVDTQYF	TGCAGCGCTAGCGGGGGGGGGGTAGATACGCAGTATTTT
TRBV10-3	TRBJ2-1	TRBD2	few	CAIRSPGGLHNEQFF	TGTGCCATCAGGAGCCCGGGGGGGCTACACAATGAGCAGTTCTTC
TRBV28	TRBJ1-2	.	few	CASSLSTGRGYTF	TGTGCCAGCAGTTTAAGTACGGGCAGGGGCTACACCTTC
TRBV10-3	TRBJ2-2	.	few	CAISESQVTGELFF	TGTGCCATCAGTGAGTCGCAGGTCACCGGGGAGCTGTTTTTT
TRBV20-1	TRBJ1-5	.	few	CSASVGGQPQHF	TGCAGTGCTAGTGTAGGGGGGCAGCCCCAGCATTTT
TRBV9	TRBJ2-1	.	.	CASSVESAVYNEQFF	TGTGCCAGCAGCGTAGAATCGGCAGTTTACAATGAGCAGTTCTTC
TRBV5-5	TRBJ1-2	.	few	CASSLLGAPYGYTF	TGTGCCAGCAGCTTGTTGGGGGCCCCTTATGGCTACACCTTC
TRBV7-8	TRBJ2-5	TRBD2	.	CPTTRGLAGLQETQYF	TGTCCCACTACGAGGGGACTAGCGGGACTACAAGAGACCCAGTACTTC
TRBV20-1	TRBJ2-1	TRBD2	.	CSVSRGTRVGEQFF	TGCAGTGTAAGCAGAGGGACTAGGGTAGGTGAGCAGTTCTTC
TRBV13	TRBJ2-7	.	.	CASSLFIGDRIAGEQYEQYF	TGTGCCAGCAGCTTATTTATTGGGGACAGGATAGCGGGAGAGCAATACGAGCAGTACTTC
TRBV2	TRBJ2-3	.	many	CASSGSRVADTQYF	TGTGCCAGCAGTGGGTCCAGGGTCGCAGATACGCAGTATTTT
TRBV6-2/TRBV6-3	TRBJ2-7	.	.	CASNRLSPGQRTPYEQYF	TGTGCCAGCAACAGATTATCGCCCGGACAGAGAACCCCCTACGAGCAGTACTTC
TRBV20-1	TRBJ1-1	.	few	CSANTANTEAFF	TGCAGTGCCAATACAGCAAACACTGAAGCTTTCTTT
TRBV6-4	TRBJ1-6	TRBD1	.	CASSDSRQGDNSPLHF	TGTGCCAGCAGTGACTCTCGGCAGGGGGATAATTCACCCCTCCACTTT
TRBV5-5	TRBJ2-7	.	few	CASSLGGWTYEQYF	TGTGCCAGCAGCTTGGGGGGTTGGACTTACGAGCAGTACTTC
TRBV6-1	TRBJ2-1	.	.	CASRSAAGSSYNEQFF	TGTGCCAGCAGATCCGCGGCGGGAAGCTCCTACAATGAGCAGTTCTTC
TRBV5-1	TRBJ2-2	.	few	CASSDIVTNTGELFF	TGCGCCAGCAGCGATATCGTAACGAACACCGGGGAGCTGTTTTTT
TRBV9	TRBJ2-2	.	.	CASSVPGLTQPGELFF	TGTGCCAGCAGCGTTCCGGGCCTCACCCAACCCGGGGAGCTGTTTTTT
TRBV6-2/TRBV6-3	TRBJ2-7	.	.	CASSYVTDSYEQYF	TGTGCCAGCAGTTACGTGACAGACTCCTACGAGCAGTACTTC
TRBV5-1	TRBJ1-1	.	.	CASSLEGRAAFF	TGCGCCAGCAGCTTGGAAGGTAGAGCGGCTTTCTTT
TRBV2	TRBJ2-7	TRBD2	once	CASTIGGRASEQYF	TGTGCCAGCACCATCGGCGGGAGGGCGTCCGAGCAGTACTTC